The 30 T cell receptor beta chains below come from one sample, sequenced in a study of CD8 T cells in ankylosing spondylitis. Each CDR3 protein gets one entry after TCRdb re-called the 5' RACE reads with MiXCR. The sample consists of more than 400,000 distinct CDR3 sequences, about 5.7% of them appearing once. No antigen is known for these receptors. General observations from the study: For ankylosing spondylitis blood, a TCR beta motif of seven to nine highly homologous variants appeared characteristic.

Sequenced sample: blood, either unsorted or a sorted T cell fraction (not recorded which). The receptor source for this set is a male donor with ankylosing spondylitis.

This clonotype was seen many times. V usage is TRBV6-5 and J usage is TRBJ1-6; a possible D gene is TRBD1 (5 bases). V shed 4 bases and J shed 10 bases, with 20 bases lying between them. Germline V gene sequence: CDR1 MNHEY, CDR2 SVGAGI. The CDR3 contains 16 residues. As DNA, the CDR3 is TGTGCCAGCAGTTCCTCACCCAGGGTGAGCCAATCACCCCTCCACTTT. Residues: CASSSSPRVSQSPLHF.

This clonotype was observed at least ten times. CDR3 nucleotide sequence: TGTGCCAGCAGTTACGAGGGATTGGGGACAGATACGCAGTATTTT. Translated: CASSYEGLGTDTQYF. The V gene is TRBV6-5, the J gene TRBJ2-3; possible D gene TRBD2, 5 bases. The germline V gene has CDR1 MNHEY and CDR2 SVGAGI. The CDR3 loop spans 15 amino acids. Between the trimmed V and J ends, which lost 2 bases and 3 bases, there was a span of 12 bases.

This clonotype occurred many times. This chain links TRBV27 with TRBJ2-1; the D gene is possibly TRBD2 (6 bases). Looked up from germline, CDR1 is MNHEY and CDR2 is SMNVEV (reference sequence). V dropped 4 bases and J dropped 4 bases, with 14 bases sitting between them. The length of the CDR3 is 15 residues. Here the CDR3 reads CASSYEGGPYNEQFF. CDR3 DNA: TGTGCCAGCAGTTATGAGGGAGGCCCTTACAATGAGCAGTTCTTC.

The sample holds many counts of this clonotype. The chain combines TRBV20-1 with TRBJ1-2; D not resolved. Germline CDR1 reads DFQATT; CDR2 reads SNEGSKA (reference sequence). Trimming took 3 bases from V and 5 from J, leaving 10 bases between them. CDR3 length: 12 amino acids. The CDR3 is CSASLTDYGYTF. The DNA for the CDR3 is TGCAGTGCTAGTTTAACAGATTATGGCTACACCTTC.

This clonotype was observed at least ten times. This rearrangement joins TRBV12-3 or TRBV12-4 to TRBJ2-2; unclear D gene. The length of the CDR3 is 14 residues. The V and J ends lost 7 bases and 5 bases respectively, with 14 bases between them. In DNA form, the CDR3 reads TGTGCCAGCAACCATGCCCGGTGGACCGGGGAGCTGTTTTTT. Translation: CASNHARWTGELFF.

This clonotype was picked up many times. The chain recombines TRBV7-9 with TRBJ2-7; the D call may be TRBD1 or TRBD2 (6 bases each). V lost 6 bases and J lost 7, with 19 bases in between. The CDR3 sequence is 14 residues long. Per germline, CDR1 SEHNR and CDR2 FQNEAQ (reference sequence). The CDR3 loop reads CASSGGTLVGEQYF. The CDR3 DNA reads as TGTGCCAGCAGTGGGGGGACACTAGTCGGTGAGCAGTACTTC.

This clonotype occurred many times. The chain is built from TRBV7-2 and TRBJ2-3; 8 positions agree with TRBD2. Germline V lookup: CDR1 SGHTA, CDR2 FQGNSA. Losses at the gene ends were 6 bases for V and 0 bases for J; bases not matched to a gene: 2. This CDR3 is built from 14 residues. The CDR3 region has the DNA TGTGCCAGCAGACTAGCGGTTAGCACAGATACGCAGTATTTT. Translating gives CASRLAVSTDTQYF.

This clonotype occurred many times. The V and J genes are TRBV6-2 or TRBV6-3 and TRBJ2-3; 7 bases agree with TRBD2. Per germline, CDR1 MNHEY and CDR2 SVGEGT. V lost 0 bases, J lost 5 bases, and 17 bases stayed unmatched. The CDR3 contains 19 residues. DNA of the CDR3: TGTGCCAGCAGTTACTCGAGTCAAGGGACTACCTTCTTAGGAGATACGCAGTATTTT. This translates into CASSYSSQGTTFLGDTQYF.

There are many counts of this clonotype. This sequence joins TRBV5-1 and TRBJ2-7; TRBD1 aligns across 10 bases. From germline, CDR1 is SGHRS and CDR2 YFSETQ. Losses at the gene ends were 2 bases for V and 6 bases for J; bases not matched to a gene: 8. The CDR3 has 15 amino acids. The CDR3 DNA is TGCGCCAGCAGCTTAATACCGGGACAGGGGACCGAGCAGTACTTC. Amino acid sequence: CASSLIPGQGTEQYF.

This clonotype was counted at least ten times. This rearrangement joins TRBV7-8 to TRBJ1-5, with D perhaps TRBD1 (5 bases). The CDR3 covers 15 residues. The V end was cut by 5 bases, the J end by 3 bases, with 14 bases between. The germline V gene encodes CDR1 SGHVS and CDR2 FQNEAQ. The CDR3 nucleotides read TGTGCCAGCAGCCTTACATGGGGGTACAATCAGCCCCAGCATTTT. Its protein product is CASSLTWGYNQPQHF.

This clonotype was recorded only once. This CDR3 reads CASASLRASIQPQHF. The CDR3 DNA sequence: TGTGCCAGCGCGTCCCTGCGGGCCAGCATCCAGCCCCAGCATTTT. J is TRBJ1-5 and V is TRBV2; no clear D gene. This CDR3 is 15 amino acids long. Germline V CDR1 and CDR2: SNHLY, FYNNEI. Trimming left V 8 bases short and J 7 bases short, with 21 bases between.

This clonotype has a count of ten or more. The gene calls are TRBV9 and TRBJ2-1; D is perhaps TRBD1 (5 bases). The CDR3 covers 15 residues. Germline CDR1 and CDR2: SGDLS and YYNGEE. Trimming cost V 4 bases and J 2 bases, with 13 bases left between them. The CDR3 region is CASSPDGAPYNEQFF. The CDR3, as DNA: TGTGCCAGCAGCCCTGATGGGGCCCCCTACAATGAGCAGTTCTTC.

At least ten counts were recorded for this clonotype. V usage is TRBV7-2 and J usage is TRBJ2-7; maybe TRBD2 (6 bases). This CDR3 has 16 residues. The ends were cut back, 4 bases at V and 3 bases at J, with 19 bases in the middle. Germline CDR1 SGHTA, CDR2 FQGNSA. Written as DNA, the CDR3 is TGTGCCAGCAGCTCCTATCCCCGGACGGGAGACTACGAGCAGTACTTC. Protein sequence: CASSSYPRTGDYEQYF.

This clonotype was picked up many times. The rearrangement uses TRBV10-3 and TRBJ1-2; D gene uncertain. Trimming left V 1 base short and J 4 bases short, with 19 bases between. Germline CDR1 reads ENHRY; CDR2 reads SYGVKD. This CDR3 comprises 17 residues. The CDR3 reads CAISEFRGQYRSYGYTF. Written as DNA, the CDR3 is TGTGCCATCAGTGAGTTTCGAGGGCAATATAGGTCCTATGGCTACACCTTC.

This clonotype showed up many times. V usage is TRBV27 and J usage is TRBJ1-5; D remains unclear. Trimming removed 5 bases from V and 0 bases from J, with 11 bases in between. Per germline, CDR1 MNHEY and CDR2 SMNVEV (reference sequence). This CDR3 comprises 15 residues. CDR3 sequence (DNA): TGTGCCAGCAGTCACGACGGATATAGCAATCAGCCCCAGCATTTT. This translates into CASSHDGYSNQPQHF.

This clonotype has only a few counts. This chain links TRBV7-9 with TRBJ2-3; D uncertain. Deletions cut 0 bases from V and 4 bases from J, with 11 bases between. The CDR3 is made up of 15 amino acids. Germline CDR1 is SEHNR and CDR2 is FQNEAQ (reference sequence). The CDR3 sequence is CASSLAPGSPDTQYF. The CDR3 nucleotides are TGTGCCAGCAGCTTAGCGCCGGGCTCTCCAGATACGCAGTATTTT. Full variable domain (rest looked up from reference TRBV7-9 and TRBJ2-3): DTGVSQNPRHKITKRGQNVTFRCDPISEHNRLYWYRQTLGQGPEFLTYFQNEAQLEKSRLLSDRFSAERPKGSFSTLEIQRTEQGDSAMYLCASSLAPGSPDTQYFGPGTRLTVL.

The table lists this clonotype with many counts. The gene calls are TRBV4-3 and TRBJ2-7; D is unclear. Per the germline V gene, CDR1 is LGHNA and CDR2 is YSLEER. Trimming took off 1 base at V and 0 bases at J, with 7 bases between the two ends. CDR3 length: 14 residues. DNA for the CDR3: TGCGCCAGCAGCCAAGCAGTGGCCTCCTACGAGCAGTACTTC. The encoded protein is CASSQAVASYEQYF.

This clonotype was observed at least ten times. This chain connects TRBV4-3 to TRBJ1-3; D gene ambiguous. There are 16 residues in the CDR3. The germline gives CDR1 LGHNA, CDR2 YSLEER. V was shortened by 0 bases and J by 0 bases, with 9 bases between the two germline ends. The CDR3 region is CASSQDSLFSGNTIYF. CDR3 bases: TGCGCCAGCAGCCAAGATTCGCTCTTCTCTGGAAACACCATATATTTT.

This clonotype was seen many times. J is TRBJ2-7 and V is TRBV5-6; TRBD1 is a possible D gene (6 bases). In germline, CDR1 is SGHDT, CDR2 YYEEEE. The CDR3 covers 14 residues. The V end lost 0 bases, the J end lost 4 bases, and 11 bases lay between the germline ends. CDR3 sequence: CASSLVVRGYEQYF. CDR3 nucleotides: TGTGCCAGCAGCTTGGTGGTCAGGGGTTACGAGCAGTACTTC.

V gene TRBV25-1 combines with J gene TRBJ2-7; 7 nucleotides agree with TRBD2. V dropped 8 bases and J dropped 3; count of bases not matched to a gene: 10. The CDR3 spans 14 residues. Germline assignment: CDR1 MGHDK and CDR2 SYGVNS. CDR3 amino acids: CASSGPRGDYEQYF. CDR3 bases: TGTGCCAGCTCTGGCCCCCGGGGGGACTACGAGCAGTACTTC.

J is TRBJ2-7 and V is TRBV5-1; possible D gene TRBD1, 6 bases. Trimming took 4 bases from V and 3 from J, leaving 14 bases between them. Germline lookup yields CDR1 SGHRS and CDR2 YFSETQ. The CDR3 totals 14 residues. The CDR3 region is CASSPILTGYEQYF. In DNA form, the CDR3 reads TGCGCCAGCAGCCCCATCCTGACAGGCTACGAGCAGTACTTC.

The rearrangement joins TRBV12-3 or TRBV12-4 to TRBJ2-2, with D hard to call. Trimming took 8 bases from V and 0 from J, leaving 13 bases between them. The CDR3 runs 15 residues. The CDR3 region has the DNA TGTGCCAGCCTAAACCGAGCCGCGAACACCGGGGAGCTGTTTTTT. It is translated as CASLNRAANTGELFF.

This clonotype was observed a handful of times. Here the CDR3 reads CASSRGSGPPYNEQFF. The CDR3 DNA follows: TGTGCCAGCAGCCGGGGAAGCGGGCCTCCCTACAATGAGCAGTTCTTC. The chain recombines TRBV7-2 with TRBJ2-1, with D possibly TRBD2 on 6 matching bases. V lost 5 bases, J lost 2 bases, and 16 bases lay in between. The CDR3 runs 16 residues. CDR1 SGHTA and CDR2 FQGNSA come from the germline V gene. Full variable domain (outside the CDR3, taken from reference TRBV7-2 and TRBJ2-1): GAGVSQSPSNKVTEKGKDVELRCDPISGHTALYWYRQSLGQGLEFLIYFQGNSAPDKSGLPSDRFSAERTGGSVSTLTIQRTQQEDSAVYLCASSRGSGPPYNEQFFGPGTRLTVL.

This clonotype was detected many times. J is TRBJ1-5 and V is TRBV20-1; weak D call: TRBD1 (6 bases). CDR3 length: 13 amino acids. The V gene lost 4 bases and the J gene lost 5 bases, with 12 bases spanning the gap. Germline lookup yields CDR1 DFQATT and CDR2 SNEGSKA (reference sequence). CDR3 sequence (DNA): TGCAGTGCTATCCGGGACAAGGATCAGCCCCAGCATTTT. It codes for CSAIRDKDQPQHF.

This clonotype was detected many times. This chain uses TRBV3-1 with TRBJ2-1, with 8 nucleotides matching TRBD2. The CDR3 covers 14 residues. V lost 1 base and J lost 9; bases outside the gene matches: 5. CDR1 is LGHDT, CDR2 YNNKEL, per germline (reference sequence). The DNA for the CDR3 is TGTGCCAGCAGCCAAGCGGGACTAGAGGCTGAGCAGTTCTTC. This translates into CASSQAGLEAEQFF.

This sequence joins TRBV7-2 and TRBJ1-6; D is unresolved. V lost 4 bases to trimming and J lost 7 bases, with 17 bases between them. This CDR3 spans 16 amino acids. Germline lookup yields CDR1 SGHTA and CDR2 FQGNSA. The CDR3 DNA reads as TGTGCCAGCAGCTACGCCAGTGGAGCCCGAAATTCACCCCTCCACTTT. It translates to CASSYASGARNSPLHF.

This chain uses TRBV6-5 with TRBJ2-2; D uncertain. Looked up from germline, CDR1 is MNHEY and CDR2 is SVGAGI. With 2 bases removed from V and 3 bases from J, the gap between germline ends came to 10 bases. This CDR3 contains 15 residues. The CDR3 region has the DNA TGTGCCAGCAGTTACGTACAGTCGGACACCGGGGAGCTGTTTTTT. It translates to CASSYVQSDTGELFF.

V and J are TRBV15 and TRBJ2-3, with TRBD1 matching over 9 bases. The CDR3 extends over 15 amino acids. The trim removed 5 bases at V and 6 bases at J, leaving 9 bases unmatched. Germline loops: CDR1 LNHNV, CDR2 YYDKDF (reference sequence). The CDR3 spells CATSYGQGFFDTQYF. DNA of the CDR3: TGTGCCACCAGCTATGGACAGGGGTTTTTCGATACGCAGTATTTT.

This clonotype occurred a few times. The CDR3 loop is CASSLRPRLTAAHGNGYTF. The CDR3 DNA sequence: TGTGCCAGCAGCTTACGCCCTAGGTTAACAGCCGCTCACGGAAATGGCTACACCTTC. The gene calls are TRBV7-8 and TRBJ1-2; D remains unclear. V lost 2 bases, J lost 6 bases, and 28 bases lay in between. The CDR3 length is 19 residues. The germline CDR1 and CDR2 sequences are SGHVS and FQNEAQ.

The sample holds many counts of this clonotype. The CDR3 spells CASTPHTGRGRDYGYTF. CDR3 bases: TGTGCCAGCACTCCCCATACAGGCCGAGGGAGGGACTATGGCTACACCTTC. The rearrangement joins TRBV6-1 to TRBJ1-2; D is possibly TRBD1 (5 bases). The CDR3 is made up of 17 amino acids. Trimming cost V 7 bases and J 3 bases, with 24 bases left between them. CDR1 and CDR2 (germline): MNHNS, SASEGT.